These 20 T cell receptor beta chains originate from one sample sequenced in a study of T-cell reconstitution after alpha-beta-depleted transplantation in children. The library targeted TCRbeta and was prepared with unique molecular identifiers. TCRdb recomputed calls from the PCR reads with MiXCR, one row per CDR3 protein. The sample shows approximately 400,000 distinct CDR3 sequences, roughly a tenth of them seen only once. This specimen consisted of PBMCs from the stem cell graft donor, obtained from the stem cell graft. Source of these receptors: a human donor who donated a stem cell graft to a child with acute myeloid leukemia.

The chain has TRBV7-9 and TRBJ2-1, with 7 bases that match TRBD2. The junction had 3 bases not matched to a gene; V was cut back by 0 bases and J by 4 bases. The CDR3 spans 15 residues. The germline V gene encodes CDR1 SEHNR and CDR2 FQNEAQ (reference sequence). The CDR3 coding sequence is TGTGCCAGCAGCTTAGCTGGGGGGGAATACAATGAGCAGTTCTTC. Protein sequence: CASSLAGGEYNEQFF.

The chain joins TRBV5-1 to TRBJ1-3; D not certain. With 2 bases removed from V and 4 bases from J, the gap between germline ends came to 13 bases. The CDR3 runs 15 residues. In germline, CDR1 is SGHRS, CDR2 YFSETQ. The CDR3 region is CASSFDGSPGNTIYF. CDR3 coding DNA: TGCGCCAGCAGCTTCGACGGGAGTCCCGGAAACACCATATATTTT.

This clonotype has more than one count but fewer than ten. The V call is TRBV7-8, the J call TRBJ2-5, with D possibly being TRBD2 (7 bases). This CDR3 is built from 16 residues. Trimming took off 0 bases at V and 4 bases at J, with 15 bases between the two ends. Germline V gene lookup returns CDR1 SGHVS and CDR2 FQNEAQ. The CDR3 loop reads CASSLAWGGGGETQYF. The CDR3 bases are TGTGCCAGCAGCTTAGCGTGGGGGGGCGGTGGAGAGACCCAGTACTTC.

CDR3 residues: CSAAGLAGGPGSYEQYF. CDR3 in DNA: TGCAGTGCTGCTGGACTAGCGGGAGGGCCGGGGTCCTACGAGCAGTACTTC. The V gene is TRBV20-1, the J gene TRBJ2-7, with 15 bases fitting TRBD2. CDR1 and CDR2 (germline): DFQATT, SNEGSKA (reference sequence). The CDR3 has 17 amino acids. V lost 5 bases to trimming and J lost 1 base; unmatched junction nucleotides: 9.

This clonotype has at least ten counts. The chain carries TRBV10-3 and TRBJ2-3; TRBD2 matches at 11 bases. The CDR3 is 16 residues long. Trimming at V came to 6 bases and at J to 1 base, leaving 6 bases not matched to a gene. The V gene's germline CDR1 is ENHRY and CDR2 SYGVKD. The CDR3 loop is CAISSGTSGGTDTQYF. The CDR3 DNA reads TGTGCCATCAGCTCCGGGACTAGCGGTGGCACAGATACGCAGTATTTT.

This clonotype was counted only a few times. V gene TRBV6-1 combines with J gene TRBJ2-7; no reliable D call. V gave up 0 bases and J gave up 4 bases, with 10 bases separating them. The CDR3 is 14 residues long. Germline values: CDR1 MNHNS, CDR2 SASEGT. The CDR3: CASSEAQDGYEQYV. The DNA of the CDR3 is TGTGCCAGCAGTGAAGCGCAGGACGGGTACGAGCAGTACGTC.

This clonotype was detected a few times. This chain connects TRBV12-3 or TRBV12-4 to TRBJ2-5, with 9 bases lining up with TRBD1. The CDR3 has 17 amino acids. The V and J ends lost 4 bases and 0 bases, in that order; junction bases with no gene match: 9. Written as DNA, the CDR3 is TGTGCCAGCAGTTCACAGACAGGGGGTCTCAACCAAGAGACCCAGTACTTC. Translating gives CASSSQTGGLNQETQYF.

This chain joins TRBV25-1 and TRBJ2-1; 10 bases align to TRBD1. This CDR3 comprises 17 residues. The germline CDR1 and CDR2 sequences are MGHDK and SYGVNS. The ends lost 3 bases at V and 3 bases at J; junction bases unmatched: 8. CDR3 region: CASSEATDRGFYNEQFF. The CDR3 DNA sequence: TGTGCCAGCAGTGAGGCGACGGACAGGGGGTTCTACAATGAGCAGTTCTTC.

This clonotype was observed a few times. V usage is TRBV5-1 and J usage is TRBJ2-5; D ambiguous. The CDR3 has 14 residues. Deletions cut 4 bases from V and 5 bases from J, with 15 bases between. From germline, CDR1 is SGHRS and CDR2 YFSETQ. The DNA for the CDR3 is TGCGCCAGCAGCCCCAATGGTGGGGTTGAGACCCAGTACTTC. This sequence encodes CASSPNGGVETQYF.

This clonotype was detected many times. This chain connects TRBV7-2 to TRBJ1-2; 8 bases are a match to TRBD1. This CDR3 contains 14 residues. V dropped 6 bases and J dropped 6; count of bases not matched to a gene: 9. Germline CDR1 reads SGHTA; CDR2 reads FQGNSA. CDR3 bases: TGTGCCAGCAGGGCAGGGGGCGCTTTAAATGGCTACACCTTC. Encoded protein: CASRAGGALNGYTF.

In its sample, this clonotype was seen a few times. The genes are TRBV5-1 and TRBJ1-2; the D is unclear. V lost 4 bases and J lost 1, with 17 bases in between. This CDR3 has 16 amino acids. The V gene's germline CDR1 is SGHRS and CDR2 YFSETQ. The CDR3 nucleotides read TGCGCCAGCAGCCGGGCTACAGTCGGCGGTAACTATGGCTACACCTTC. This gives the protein CASSRATVGGNYGYTF. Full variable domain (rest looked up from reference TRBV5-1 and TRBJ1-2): KAGVTQTPRYLIKTRGQQVTLSCSPISGHRSVSWYQQTPGQGLQFLFEYFSETQRNKGNFPGRFSGRQFSNSRSEMNVSTLELGDSALYLCASSRATVGGNYGYTFGSGTRLTVV.

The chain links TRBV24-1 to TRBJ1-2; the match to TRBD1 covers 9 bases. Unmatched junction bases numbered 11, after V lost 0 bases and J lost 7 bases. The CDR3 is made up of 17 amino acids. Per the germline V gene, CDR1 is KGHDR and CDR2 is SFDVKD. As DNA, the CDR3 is TGTGCCACCAGTGATTTGTTACAGGGGGCGCGTCTATCTGGCTACACCTTC. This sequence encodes CATSDLLQGARLSGYTF.

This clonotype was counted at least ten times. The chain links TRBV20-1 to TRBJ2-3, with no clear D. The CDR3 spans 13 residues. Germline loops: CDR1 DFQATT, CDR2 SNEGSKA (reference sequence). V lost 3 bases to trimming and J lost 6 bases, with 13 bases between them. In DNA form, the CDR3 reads TGCAGTGCTAGCCAGTTGATTGCGGATACGCAGTATTTT. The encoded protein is CSASQLIADTQYF.

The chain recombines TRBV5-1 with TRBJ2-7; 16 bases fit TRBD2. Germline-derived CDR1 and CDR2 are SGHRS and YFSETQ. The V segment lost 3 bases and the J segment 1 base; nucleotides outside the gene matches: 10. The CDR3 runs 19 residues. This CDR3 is CASSWGTSGRAGRSYEQYF. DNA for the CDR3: TGCGCCAGCAGCTGGGGGACTAGCGGGAGGGCCGGTAGGTCCTACGAGCAGTACTTC.

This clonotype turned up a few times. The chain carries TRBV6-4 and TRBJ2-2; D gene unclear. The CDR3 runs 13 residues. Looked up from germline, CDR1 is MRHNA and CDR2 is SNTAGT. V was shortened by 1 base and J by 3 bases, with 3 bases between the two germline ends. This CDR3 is CASSDYDTGELFF. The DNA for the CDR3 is TGTGCCAGCAGTGACTATGACACCGGGGAGCTGTTTTTT.

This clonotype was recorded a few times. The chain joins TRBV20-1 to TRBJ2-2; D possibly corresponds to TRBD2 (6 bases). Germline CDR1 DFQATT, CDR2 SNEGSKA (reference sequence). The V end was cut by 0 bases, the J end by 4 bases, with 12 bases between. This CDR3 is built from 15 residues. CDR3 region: CSARDRDSGTGELFF. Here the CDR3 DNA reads TGCAGTGCTAGAGACCGGGACTCGGGCACCGGGGAGCTGTTTTTT.

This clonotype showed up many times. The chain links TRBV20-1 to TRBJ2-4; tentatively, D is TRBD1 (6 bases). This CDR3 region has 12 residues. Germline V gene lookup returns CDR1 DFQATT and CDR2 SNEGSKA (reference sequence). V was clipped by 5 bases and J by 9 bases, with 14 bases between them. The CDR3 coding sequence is TGCAGTGCTTCCGCAGGGGCGGGCATTCAGTACTTC. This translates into CSASAGAGIQYF.

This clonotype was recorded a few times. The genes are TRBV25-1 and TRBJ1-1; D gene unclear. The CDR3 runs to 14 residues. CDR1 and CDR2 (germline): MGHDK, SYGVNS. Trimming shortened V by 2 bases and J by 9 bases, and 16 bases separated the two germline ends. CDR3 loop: CASSEPGNPGQAFF. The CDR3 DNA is TGTGCCAGCAGTGAACCAGGTAACCCTGGCCAAGCTTTCTTT.

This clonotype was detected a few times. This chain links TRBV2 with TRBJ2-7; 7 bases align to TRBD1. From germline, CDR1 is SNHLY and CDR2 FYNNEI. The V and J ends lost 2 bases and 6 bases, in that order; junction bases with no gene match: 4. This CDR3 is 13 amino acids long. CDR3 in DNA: TGTGCCAGCAGTGAAATCTCAGGGGGCGAGCAGTACGTC. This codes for CASSEISGGEQYV.

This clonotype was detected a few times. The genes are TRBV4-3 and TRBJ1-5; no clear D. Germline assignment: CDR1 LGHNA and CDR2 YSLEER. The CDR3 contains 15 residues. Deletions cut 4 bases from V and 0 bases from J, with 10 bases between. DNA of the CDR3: TGCGCCAGCAGCCGGGTTTGGGATAGCAATCAGCCCCAGCATTTT. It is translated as CASSRVWDSNQPQHF.